Listed here are 22 T cell receptor beta chains from one sample, sequenced in a study of cytomegalovirus exposure and HLA in healthy donors (dated by TCRdb to about 2017). The method behind the library was the immunoSEQ multiplex PCR assay. Sourced from immuneACCESS, this table was stored by TCRdb with only in-frame sequences that have V and J called. A share of the clones is absent; for the studies checked, an unresolved V gene accounts for under half, and the remainder has no known explanation. Here the sample has about 190,000 clones; about 82% occur a single time. More than 1.1% of the sample is taken by the ten largest. Sequencing used PBMCs. The receptors stem from a woman aged 18-29 years in good health and CMV-seronegative.

This chain links TRBV9 with TRBJ2-7; TRBD2 matches at 9 bases. There are 16 residues in the CDR3. Germline-derived CDR1 and CDR2 are SGDLS and YYNGEE. V shed 3 bases and J 3 bases; nucleotides not matched to a gene: 10. The CDR3 DNA is TGTGCCAGCAGCGATTTGGCTGGGACTAGCTTCTACGAGCAGTACTTC. It encodes CASSDLAGTSFYEQYF.

The J gene is TRBJ1-5, the V gene TRBV19; no definite D call. V shed 7 bases and J shed 5 bases, with 9 bases lying between them. The CDR3 loop spans 12 amino acids. Germline CDR1 and CDR2: LNHDA and SQIVND (reference sequence). The CDR3 here is CASTVVDQPQHF. CDR3 sequence (DNA): TGTGCCAGTACAGTCGTTGATCAGCCCCAGCATTTT.

CDR3 nucleotide sequence: TGTGCCAGCAGCTCCCACCTCCTAGAACGGGGAGAGACCCAGTACTTC. Its translation: CASSSHLLERGETQYF. V usage is TRBV13 and J usage is TRBJ2-5, with D perhaps matching TRBD2 (5 bases). The CDR3 is 16 residues long. V was clipped by 4 bases and J by 4 bases, with 19 bases between them. In germline, CDR1 is PRHDT, CDR2 FYEKMQ (reference sequence).

This clone came up once. This chain links TRBV10-1 with TRBJ2-1; 13 bases are shared with TRBD2. V dropped 4 bases and J dropped 5; count of bases not matched to a gene: 2. The germline gives CDR1 WNHNN, CDR2 SYGVQD (reference sequence). This CDR3 contains 15 residues. This chain's CDR3 is CASSGGTSGNNEQFF. The CDR3 DNA follows: TGCGCCAGCAGTGGAGGGACTAGCGGGAACAATGAGCAGTTCTTC.

The genes are TRBV4-1 and TRBJ2-2; TRBD2 aligns across 7 bases. This CDR3 comprises 14 residues. Trimming removed 6 bases from V and 7 bases from J; junction bases left unmatched: 8. Germline V gene sequence: CDR1 MGHRA, CDR2 YSYEKL. CDR3 sequence: CASRPASGVGELFF. The CDR3 DNA is TGCGCCAGCAGACCAGCTAGCGGCGTCGGGGAGCTGTTTTTT.

The chain uses TRBV7-6 and TRBJ2-2, with 8 bases fitting TRBD1. After removal of 5 bases from V and 4 bases from J, the junction contained 6 bases not matched to a gene. Per germline, CDR1 SGHVS and CDR2 FNYEAQ. There are 15 residues in the CDR3. In DNA form, the CDR3 reads TGTGCCAGCAGCCTAGGACAGGGAGGCACCGGGGAGCTGTTTTTT. It encodes CASSLGQGGTGELFF.

The V call is TRBV4-1, the J call TRBJ2-4, with D possibly being TRBD1 (5 bases). CDR3 length equals 16 residues. V was pared by 0 bases and J by 7 bases, with 16 bases between. Germline V gives CDR1 MGHRA, CDR2 YSYEKL. Here the CDR3 reads CASSQEGQEPTNIQYF. Written as DNA, the CDR3 is TGCGCCAGCAGCCAAGAGGGGCAGGAACCGACGAACATTCAGTACTTC.

This chain links TRBV19 with TRBJ2-3; 8 bases agree with TRBD1. Germline CDR1 is LNHDA and CDR2 is SQIVND (reference sequence). This CDR3 contains 16 residues. V shed 4 bases, J shed 0 bases, and the junction held 6 bases outside the gene matches. The CDR3 sequence is CASSKTRDRSTDTQYF. CDR3 nucleotides: TGTGCCAGTAGTAAAACCCGGGACAGGAGCACAGATACGCAGTATTTT.

The chain recombines TRBV27 with TRBJ2-1, with TRBD2 matching 8 bases. V lost 3 bases to trimming and J lost 3 bases; unmatched junction nucleotides: 4. The CDR3 totals 15 residues. Germline V CDR1 and CDR2: MNHEY, SMNVEV (reference sequence). CDR3 protein: CASSFTGGGYNEQFF. Here the CDR3 DNA reads TGTGCCAGCAGTTTTACCGGGGGGGGCTACAATGAGCAGTTCTTC.

As DNA, the CDR3 is TGTGCCAGCAGCGGACCGGGGACTAGCGACATCTACGAGCAGTACTTC. Encoded protein: CASSGPGTSDIYEQYF. The chain links TRBV7-9 to TRBJ2-7, with 10 bases aligning to TRBD2. Germline trimming cut 5 bases from V and 3 bases from J; bases unmatched to any gene: 10. Germline V gives CDR1 SEHNR, CDR2 FQNEAQ (reference sequence). This CDR3 contains 16 residues.

The rearrangement links TRBV12-5 to TRBJ1-5; 8 bases match TRBD1. There are 19 residues in the CDR3. Germline V lookup: CDR1 LGHNT, CDR2 FRNRAP. V shed 0 bases, J shed 7 bases, and the junction held 17 bases outside the gene matches. The CDR3 loop is CASGLVLEIRTGPSQPQHF. In DNA, the CDR3 is TGTGCTAGTGGTTTGGTTCTTGAAATTAGGACAGGGCCTTCACAGCCCCAGCATTTT.

The table lists this clone with a count of one. The identical CDR3 is also encoded by other nucleotide sequences in the sample. This chain joins TRBV5-1 and TRBJ1-1; tentatively, D is TRBD1 (6 bases). V lost 2 bases and J 0 bases, leaving 8 bases between the germline ends. CDR1 and CDR2 (germline): SGHRS, YFSETQ. This CDR3 contains 14 residues. The CDR3 DNA is TGCGCCAGCAGCTTAGGGGGGGTGAACACTGAAGCTTTCTTT. Protein sequence: CASSLGGVNTEAFF.

J is TRBJ2-1 and V is TRBV4-2; TRBD2 might be the D (5 bases). Germline lookup yields CDR1 LGHNA and CDR2 YNFKEQ. The length of the CDR3 is 14 residues. The V and J ends lost 1 base and 4 bases respectively, with 8 bases between them. The chain's CDR3 is CASSQGPGYNEQFF. CDR3 nucleotides: TGTGCCAGCAGCCAAGGCCCGGGGTACAATGAGCAGTTCTTC.

The chain joins TRBV7-3 to TRBJ1-6; 8 bases match TRBD1. The V gene's germline CDR1 is SGHTA and CDR2 FQGTGA. Trimming took 2 bases from V and 2 from J; bases not matched to a gene: 2. The CDR3 sequence is 16 residues long. CDR3 sequence reads: CASSLWGQAYNSPLHF. CDR3 in DNA: TGTGCCAGCAGCTTATGGGGACAGGCCTATAATTCACCCCTCCACTTT.

J is TRBJ1-1 and V is TRBV9; D possibly corresponds to TRBD1 (5 bases). The CDR3 is 14 amino acids. CDR1 and CDR2 (germline): SGDLS, YYNGEE. The germline V and J ends were trimmed by 7 bases and 5 bases, with 18 bases remaining between them. The CDR3 DNA reads as TGTGCCAGCGGAGACAGTCCCTCCGAGACTGAAGCTTTCTTT. Its protein product is CASGDSPSETEAFF.

The chain combines TRBV6-1 with TRBJ1-1; possible D gene TRBD1, 5 bases. Trimming removed 5 bases at V and 5 bases at J, with 12 bases between. This CDR3 has 13 amino acids. Germline V gene data show CDR1 as MNHNS and CDR2 as SASEGT. This chain's CDR3 is CASSLSYRTEAFF. As DNA, the CDR3 is TGTGCCAGCAGTCTATCCTACAGGACTGAAGCTTTCTTT.

This sequence joins TRBV27 and TRBJ1-1, with a weak D call TRBD1 (5 bases). The CDR3 has 17 amino acids. Trimming pared 2 bases from V and 1 base from J, leaving 17 bases between. The germline V gene has CDR1 MNHEY and CDR2 SMNVEV (reference sequence). CDR3 loop: CASSLRLRGRRNTEAFF. The CDR3 DNA sequence: TGTGCCAGCAGTTTAAGATTAAGGGGTAGGAGGAACACTGAAGCTTTCTTT.

The J gene is TRBJ2-7, the V gene TRBV28; TRBD2 aligns across 7 bases. This CDR3 contains 12 residues. V was clipped by 8 bases and J by 6 bases; unmatched bases: 7. Germline V CDR1 and CDR2: MDHEN, SYDVKM. CDR3 region: CASRDYSGEQYF. The CDR3 bases are TGTGCCAGCCGGGACTACTCGGGCGAGCAGTACTTC.

V gene TRBV9 combines with J gene TRBJ1-4; D is ambiguous. V lost 0 bases and J lost 8, with 11 bases in between. CDR3 size: 14 residues. Germline CDR1 reads SGDLS; CDR2 reads YYNGEE. CDR3 in amino acids: CASSVDGVGEKLFF. As DNA, the CDR3 is TGTGCCAGCAGCGTAGACGGGGTGGGGGAAAAACTGTTTTTT.

The chain uses TRBV5-1 and TRBJ2-2; TRBD2 matches at 13 bases. CDR3 length: 16 amino acids. Germline trimming cut 6 bases from V and 1 base from J; bases unmatched to any gene: 3. The germline V gene has CDR1 SGHRS and CDR2 YFSETQ. In nucleotides, the CDR3 is TGCGCCAGCATGGGGACTAGCGGGAAGAACACCGGGGAGCTGTTTTTT. Protein sequence: CASMGTSGKNTGELFF.

The CDR3 loop reads CASSYSVGPRETQYF. CDR3 sequence (DNA): TGTGCCAGCAGTTACTCGGTTGGGCCAAGAGAGACCCAGTACTTC. The chain combines TRBV6-5 with TRBJ2-5, with unresolved D. CDR3 size: 15 residues. V gave up 0 bases and J gave up 4 bases, with 12 bases separating them. The germline gives CDR1 MNHEY, CDR2 SVGAGI.

The chain combines TRBV19 with TRBJ2-7; 11 bases line up with TRBD1. Germline V gene sequence: CDR1 LNHDA, CDR2 SQIVND (reference sequence). The ends lost 5 bases at V and 5 bases at J; junction bases unmatched: 8. The CDR3 length is 15 residues. The CDR3 loop is CASSFGQGATDEQYF. The CDR3 nucleotides are TGTGCCAGTAGTTTCGGACAGGGGGCAACGGACGAGCAGTACTTC.